This TCR beta chain was sequenced during a study of CD8+CD57+ T cells in acquired aplastic anemia. This clonotype was seen at least ten times. Genomic DNA provided the template from which TCR beta VDJ and CDR3 profiles were obtained. One entry per CDR3 protein, called by TCRdb with MiXCR from the reads. The sample records 200,000 or so distinct CDR3 sequences, 64% being singletons. Trimming removed 0 bases from V and 4 bases from J; junction bases left unmatched: 12. The germline V gene encodes CDR1 SGHDN and CDR2 FVKESK. The CDR3 sequence is 17 residues long. The chain is built from TRBV14 and TRBJ2-7, with 7 bases identical to TRBD2. This receptor was taken from a human donor with severe aplastic anemia or a healthy control (not recorded which). The sequencing sample was made of sorted CD4+, CD8+, or CD8+CD57+ T cells (not recorded which) from PBMCs. DNA of the CDR3: TGTGCCAGCAGCCAAGATCCGGGGGGATTCCAAGGGTACGAGCAGTACTTC. This sequence encodes CASSQDPGGFQGYEQYF.